This T cell receptor (beta chain) was captured by sequencing in a study of graft-versus-host responses after intestinal transplantation. Lamina propria and intraepithelial lymphocytes were released by processing graft tissue. Sequencing was performed with immunoSEQ multiplex PCR; in TCRdb, only in-frame clones are kept and a portion is missing. The sample yields about 17,000 clones, 79% seen once. The germline gives CDR1 SGHRS, CDR2 YFSETQ. V was trimmed by 0 bases and J by 4 bases, leaving 10 bases between them. The CDR3 spans 14 residues. A note on this clone: Other DNA sequences in this specimen translate into the identical CDR3.

The rearrangement joins TRBV5-1 to TRBJ2-5; D is unclear. The sequence came from a human patient who received an intestinal transplant, so some T cells may come from the graft donor. The material was ileum tissue, obtained approximately 480 days after intestinal transplant. In nucleotides, the CDR3 is TGCGCCAGCAGCTTGGAACTACCCCGAGAGACCCAGTACTTC. This codes for CASSLELPRETQYF.